This T cell receptor beta chain stems from a study of T cell responses to AZD1222 COVID-19 vaccine. Only in-frame clones appear in the TCRdb table, and some are missing; sequencing was by immunoSEQ multiplex PCR. Of roughly 70,000 clones in the sample, 75% to 95% were seen once. From germline, CDR1 is MNHEY and CDR2 SMNVEV (reference sequence). Trimming stripped 3 bases from V and 9 bases from J, with 9 bases between. The CDR3 extends over 12 amino acids. Sample: peripheral blood, taken 28 days after the second dose of the MenACWY control vaccine. The chain links TRBV27 to TRBJ1-5, with D perhaps TRBD1 (6 bases). This TCR was recovered from an adult who received the MenACWY meningococcal vaccine as a control. DNA for the CDR3: TGTGCCAGCAGTTTTCTAGGGGGGCCCCAGCATTTT. Protein: CASSFLGGPQHF.